These 9 T cell receptor beta chains were all obtained from the same sample, sequenced in a study of T cell repertoires in cytomegalovirus infection. MiXCR, run by TCRdb on the reads, gives a single entry per CDR3 protein. The profile shows over 150,000 distinct CDR3 sequences, around an eighth of them singletons. Sample: PBMCs. These receptors were obtained from a human donor in good health (CMV status not recorded). Some clones in this sample may be carry-over from other donors' samples.

This sequence joins TRBV5-1 and TRBJ1-1; 7 bases agree with TRBD1. This CDR3 contains 15 residues. CDR1 SGHRS and CDR2 YFSETQ come from the germline V gene. The V and J ends lost 4 bases and 3 bases, in that order; junction bases with no gene match: 9. The CDR3 sequence: CASSRRRTGDTEAFF. CDR3 DNA sequence: TGCGCCAGCAGCCGCCGCCGGACAGGAGACACTGAAGCTTTCTTT. The full variable domain, with the rest looked up from reference TRBV5-1 and TRBJ1-1, is KAGVTQTPRYLIKTRGQQVTLSCSPISGHRSVSWYQQTPGQGLQFLFEYFSETQRNKGNFPGRFSGRQFSNSRSEMNVSTLELGDSALYLCASSRRRTGDTEAFFGQGTRLTVV.

This clonotype was detected many times. The chain links TRBV7-6 to TRBJ1-5, with TRBD1 as a possible D gene (6 bases). Germline lookup yields CDR1 SGHVS and CDR2 FNYEAQ. V shed 5 bases and J shed 1 base, with 15 bases lying between them. This CDR3 spans 16 amino acids. The CDR3 DNA is TGTGCCAGCAGCCCGCGGGGGGCGATGAGCAATCAGCCCCAGCATTTT. Translated, it gives CASSPRGAMSNQPQHF.

There are a few counts of this clonotype. The chain joins TRBV9 to TRBJ2-7, with TRBD1 matching over 7 bases. V shed 4 bases and J 5 bases; nucleotides not matched to a gene: 12. CDR1 SGDLS and CDR2 YYNGEE come from the germline V gene. The CDR3 spans 15 residues. The CDR3 region has the DNA TGTGCCAGCAGCATGGATGGGGACAGCCGAAACGAGCAGTACTTC. It encodes CASSMDGDSRNEQYF.

This clonotype has just a few counts. The chain joins TRBV28 to TRBJ2-7, with TRBD1 matching over 9 bases. The CDR3 sequence is 14 residues long. The junction had 7 bases not matched to a gene; V was cut back by 6 bases and J by 4 bases. Germline V gene lookup returns CDR1 MDHEN and CDR2 SYDVKM. The CDR3, as DNA: TGTGCCAGCAGGGAGGGGGACAGGGCGTACGAGCAGTACTTC. Its translation is CASREGDRAYEQYF.

This clonotype was seen a handful of times. The chain combines TRBV28 with TRBJ2-7; D might be TRBD1 (5 bases). Germline-derived CDR1 and CDR2 are MDHEN and SYDVKM. V was pared by 5 bases and J by 8 bases, with 10 bases between. This CDR3 is built from 11 residues. CDR3 DNA: TGTGCCAGCAGTCCCAGGGTCCAGCAGTACTTC. This codes for CASSPRVQQYF.

Only a few counts were recorded for this clonotype. The chain employs TRBV5-4 and TRBJ2-2, with TRBD1 identical over 8 bases. In germline, CDR1 is SGHNT, CDR2 YYREEE (reference sequence). After removal of 3 bases from V and 4 bases from J, the junction contained 8 bases not matched to a gene. The CDR3 sequence is 16 residues long. The CDR3 nucleotides are TGTGCCAGCAGCTGGGCGGGGACAGGAGGCACCGGGGAGCTGTTTTTT. Its protein product is CASSWAGTGGTGELFF.

This chain's CDR3 is CASSGGTGGSGYTF. CDR3 nucleotide sequence: TGCGCCAGCAGTGGAGGGACAGGGGGGAGTGGCTACACCTTC. The chain uses TRBV10-2 and TRBJ1-2; TRBD1 matches 11 bases. Germline lookup yields CDR1 WSHSY and CDR2 SAAADI. V dropped 4 bases and J dropped 7; count of bases not matched to a gene: 5. The CDR3 length is 14 residues.

This clonotype turned up a few times. This chain joins TRBV3-1 and TRBJ1-3; D perhaps matches TRBD1 (5 bases). CDR1 is LGHDT, CDR2 YNNKEL, per germline (reference sequence). CDR3 size: 14 residues. V lost 6 bases, J lost 2 bases, and 11 bases lay in between. The CDR3, as DNA: TGTGCCAGCAGTCAGAGGGGCGCTGGAAACACCATATATTTT. Protein product: CASSQRGAGNTIYF.

This clonotype was seen a handful of times. The germline gene is not matched at one end of the junction; a read error may be the cause. The gene calls are TRBV27 and TRBJ1-2; possible D gene TRBD1, 5 bases. The CDR3 has 12 residues. Germline CDR1 is MNHEY and CDR2 is SMNVEV (reference sequence). CDR3 sequence: CASRGDDYGYTF. CDR3 nucleotide sequence: TGTGCTAGCAGAGGGGACGACTATGGCTACACCTTC.